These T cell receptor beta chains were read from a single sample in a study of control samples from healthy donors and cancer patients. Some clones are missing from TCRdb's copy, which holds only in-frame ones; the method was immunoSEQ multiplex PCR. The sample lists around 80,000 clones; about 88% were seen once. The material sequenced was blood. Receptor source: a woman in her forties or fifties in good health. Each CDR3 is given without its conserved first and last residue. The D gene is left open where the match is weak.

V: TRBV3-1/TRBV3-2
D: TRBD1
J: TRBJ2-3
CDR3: ASSREGGSTDTQY

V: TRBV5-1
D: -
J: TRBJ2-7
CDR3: ASSQAPGYEAQY

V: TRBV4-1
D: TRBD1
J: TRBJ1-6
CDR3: ASRGDSEFSPLH

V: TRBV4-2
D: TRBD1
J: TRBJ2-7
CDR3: ASSQVGQGYEQY

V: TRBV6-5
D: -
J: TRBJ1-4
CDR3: ASSGAGDEKLF

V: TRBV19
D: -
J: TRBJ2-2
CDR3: ASSIPVSGELF

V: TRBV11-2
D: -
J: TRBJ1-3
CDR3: ASSFGRGSGNTIY

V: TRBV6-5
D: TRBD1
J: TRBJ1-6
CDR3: ASRRTGGNSPLH

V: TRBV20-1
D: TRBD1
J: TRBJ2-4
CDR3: SASQGAVAKNIQY

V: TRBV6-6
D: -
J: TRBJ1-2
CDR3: ASSYNPRDGYT

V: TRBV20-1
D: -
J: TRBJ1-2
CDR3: SAGDVLEGWGGNGYT

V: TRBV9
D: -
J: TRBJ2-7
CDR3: ASSVASQPYEQY

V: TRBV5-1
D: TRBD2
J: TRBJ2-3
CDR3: ASSRVRGGINTDTQY

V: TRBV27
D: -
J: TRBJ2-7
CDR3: ASSYRGAGSISYEQY

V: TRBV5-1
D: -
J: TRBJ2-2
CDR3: ASSGMGRPGELF

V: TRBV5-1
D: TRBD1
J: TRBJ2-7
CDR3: ASSTGTGYEQY

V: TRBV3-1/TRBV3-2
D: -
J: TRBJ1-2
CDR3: ASSRFSRGAST

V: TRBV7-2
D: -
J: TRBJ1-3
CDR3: ASSLVIDTIY

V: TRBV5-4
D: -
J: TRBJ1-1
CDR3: ASSSINTEAF

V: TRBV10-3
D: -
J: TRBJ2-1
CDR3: AISELGPSEQF

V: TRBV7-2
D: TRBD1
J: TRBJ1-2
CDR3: ASSLDSGGGYT

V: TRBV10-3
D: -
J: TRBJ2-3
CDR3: AIRAQGGDTQY

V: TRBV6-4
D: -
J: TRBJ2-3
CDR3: ASSEGTYTDTQY

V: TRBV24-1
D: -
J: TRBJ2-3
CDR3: ATSDTRSSTDTQY

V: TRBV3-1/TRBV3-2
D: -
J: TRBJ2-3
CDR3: ASSQDRGLKVGTQY

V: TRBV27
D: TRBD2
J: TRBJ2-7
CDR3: ASSLTAGGEQY

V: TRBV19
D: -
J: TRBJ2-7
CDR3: ASSSTIGTTKGAYEQY

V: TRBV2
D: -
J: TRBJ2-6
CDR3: ASSERRGSGANVLT

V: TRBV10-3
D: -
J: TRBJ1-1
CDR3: AISAVGDTEAF

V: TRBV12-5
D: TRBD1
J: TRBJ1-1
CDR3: ARQGAGTEAF

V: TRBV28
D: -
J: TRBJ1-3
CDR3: ASSLRGNTIY

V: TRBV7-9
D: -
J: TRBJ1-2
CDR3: ASSSNRVANYGYT

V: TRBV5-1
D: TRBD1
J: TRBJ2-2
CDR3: ASRNGQAGELF

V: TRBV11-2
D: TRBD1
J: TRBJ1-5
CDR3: ASSFDGTDHQPQH

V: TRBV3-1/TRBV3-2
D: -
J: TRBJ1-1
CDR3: ASSQGTGITEAF

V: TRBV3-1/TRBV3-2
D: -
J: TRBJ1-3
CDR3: ASSQDAVGGNTIY

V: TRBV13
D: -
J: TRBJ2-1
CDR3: ACGSTSYNEQF

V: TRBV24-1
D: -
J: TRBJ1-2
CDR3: TTSGQGRKGYT

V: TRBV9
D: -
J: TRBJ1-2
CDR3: ASSPGGRVGDYGYT

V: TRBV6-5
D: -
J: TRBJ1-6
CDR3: ASSRTANYNSPLH

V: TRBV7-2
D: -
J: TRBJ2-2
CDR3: ASSLVGAGELF

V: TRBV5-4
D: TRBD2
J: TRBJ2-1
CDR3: ASSPSPGLAGGALGEQF

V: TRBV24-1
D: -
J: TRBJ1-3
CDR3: ATSDSPGNTIY

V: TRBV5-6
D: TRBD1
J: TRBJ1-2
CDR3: ASSSGQVINYGYT

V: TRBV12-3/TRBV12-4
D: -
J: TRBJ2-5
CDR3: ASSSDRKETQY

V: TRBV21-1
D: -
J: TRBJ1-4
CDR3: ASSNKRVGAGEPNEKLF

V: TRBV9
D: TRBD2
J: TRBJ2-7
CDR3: ASSPWGGEPSYEQY